This TCR beta chain was recorded in a study of naive and memory T cell subsets. V was trimmed by 4 bases and J by 6 bases, leaving 15 bases between them. Germline V gene sequence: CDR1 SGHDN, CDR2 FVKESK. This CDR3 is built from 15 residues. CMV status came from CD4+ T cell IFNgamma after overnight CMV lysate stimulation of fresh PBMCs. Cells stained for CD3, CD4, CD8, CD45RA and CD27 were sorted into four subsets. Two oligonucleotides, mixed equimolar, formed the beta constant-region primer covering TRBC1 and TRBC2. TCRdb called the UMI-ligation and nested PCR reads again in MiXCR, with one record for every CDR3 protein. The sample records tens of thousands of distinct CDR3 sequences, roughly 13% being singletons.

The chain links TRBV14 to TRBJ2-2; D remains ambiguous. The origin of this receptor is a human donor in good health. The sample taken for sequencing was effector memory CD4+ T cells from blood. Sample subset: effector memory, CD45RA- CD27-. The CDR3 reads CASSPVSPRAGELFF. Written as DNA, the CDR3 is TGTGCCAGCAGCCCGGTTAGTCCTCGAGCCGGGGAGCTGTTTTTT.